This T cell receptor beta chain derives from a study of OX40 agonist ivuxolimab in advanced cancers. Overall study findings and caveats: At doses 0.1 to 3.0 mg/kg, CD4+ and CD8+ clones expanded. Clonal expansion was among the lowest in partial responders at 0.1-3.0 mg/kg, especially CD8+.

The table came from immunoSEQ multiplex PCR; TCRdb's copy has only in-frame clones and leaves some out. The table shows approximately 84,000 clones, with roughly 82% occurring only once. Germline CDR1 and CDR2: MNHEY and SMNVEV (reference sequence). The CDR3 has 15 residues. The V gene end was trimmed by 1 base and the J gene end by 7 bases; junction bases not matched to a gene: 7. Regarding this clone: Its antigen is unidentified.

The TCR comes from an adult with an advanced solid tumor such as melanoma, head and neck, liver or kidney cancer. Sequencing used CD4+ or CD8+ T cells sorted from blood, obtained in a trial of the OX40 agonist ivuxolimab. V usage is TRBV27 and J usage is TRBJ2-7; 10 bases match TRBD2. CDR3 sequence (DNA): TGTGCCAGCAGTTTATTGGCTAGCGGGGGTAGGGAGCAGTACTTC. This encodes CASSLLASGGREQYF.